The T cell receptor beta chain under discussion was sequenced for a study of T cells expressing NK-cell markers. Overall study context: Eight donors were sequenced, of whom seven were HCMV-seropositive, while the remaining one was HCMV-seronegative. Study-wide results and caveats: These clonotypes additionally ranked first within the CD3+CD56-NKG2C+ fraction of several donors.

With UMIs, 5'RACE template switching was used to make TCR beta cDNA. Following a re-call of the 5' RACE reads, TCRdb has one entry per CDR3 protein and lacks DNA. The specimen's table records roughly 430,000 distinct CDR3 sequences. As regards this clonotype: What it binds is unknown.

The CDR3 has 11 residues. Germline-derived CDR1 and CDR2 are DFQATT and SNEGSKA (reference sequence). The chain recombines TRBV20-1 with TRBJ2-1. Sequenced material: blood T cells: a sorted CD56 or NKG2C T cell subset, CD4+ or CD8+ T cells, or bulk PBMC T cells (not recorded which). The source of this sequence is a woman aged 18-70 years in good health. CDR3: CSATADLEQFF.